This T cell receptor beta chain was recovered during a study of T cells after yellow fever vaccination. Turning to the study itself: Those fractions that held only low numbers of cells were prepared using the SMART-Seq v4 Ultra Low Input RNA kit.

TCRdb re-analysed the 5' RACE reads in MiXCR, keeping a single row per CDR3 protein. Of 300,000 to 400,000 distinct CDR3 sequences listed, approximately 6% were seen once; the top ten hold 14% to 15%. Trimming cost V 6 bases and J 1 base, with 13 bases left between them. The CDR3 extends over 14 amino acids. Germline CDR1 and CDR2: DFQATT and SNEGSKA (reference sequence). Only a few counts were recorded for this clonotype. The antigen is unknown. Points from the study as a whole: Primary-vaccination clones mostly resurfaced post-booster (about 96% CD4, more than 85% CD8). There was a possibility that FACS-sorted repertoires contained abundant clonotypes contaminating from the bulk population.

The chain combines TRBV20-1 with TRBJ2-4; unclear D gene. The TCR comes from a man between 25 and 39 years old who received the YFV17D yellow fever vaccine. Sequencing used PBMCs, obtained 5 days after the yellow fever booster vaccination. DNA for the CDR3: TGCAGTGCCCCCCGCCGAGGCGCCAAAAACATTCAGTACTTC. It is translated as CSAPRRGAKNIQYF.